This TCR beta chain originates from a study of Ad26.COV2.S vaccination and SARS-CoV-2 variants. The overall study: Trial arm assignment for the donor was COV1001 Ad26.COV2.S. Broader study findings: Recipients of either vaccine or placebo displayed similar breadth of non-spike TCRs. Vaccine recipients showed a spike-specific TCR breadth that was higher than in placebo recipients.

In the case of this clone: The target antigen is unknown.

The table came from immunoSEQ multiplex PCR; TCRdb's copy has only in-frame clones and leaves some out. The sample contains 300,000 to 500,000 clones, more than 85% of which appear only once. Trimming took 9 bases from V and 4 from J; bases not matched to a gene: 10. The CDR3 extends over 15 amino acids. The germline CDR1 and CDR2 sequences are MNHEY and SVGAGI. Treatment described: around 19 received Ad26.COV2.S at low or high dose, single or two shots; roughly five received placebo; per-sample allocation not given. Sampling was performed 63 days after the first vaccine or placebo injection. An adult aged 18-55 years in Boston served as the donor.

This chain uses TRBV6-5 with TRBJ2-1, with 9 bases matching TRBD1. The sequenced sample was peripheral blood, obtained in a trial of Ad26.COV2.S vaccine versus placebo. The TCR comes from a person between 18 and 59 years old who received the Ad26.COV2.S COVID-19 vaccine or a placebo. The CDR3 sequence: CASRNGTGLYNEQFF. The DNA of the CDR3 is TGTGCCAGTCGAAATGGGACAGGGTTATACAATGAGCAGTTCTTC.